Listed below are T cell receptor beta chains from one sample, sequenced in a study of T-cell memory formation after mild COVID-19. TCRdb ran MiXCR on the 5' RACE reads and lists one entry per CDR3 protein. Of 410,000 or so distinct CDR3 sequences in the sample, less than 25% are singletons; the top ten hold roughly 14%. Source material: PBMCs or a T cell subset sorted from them (not recorded which). The receptors here all came from an adult woman who had mild COVID-19 (a few samples of this study predate the infection). Cell type and time point are not known. Both conserved end residues are trimmed from each CDR3. Fields, in order: V gene, CDR3 protein.

TRBV12-3/TRBV12-4	ASSLVSLGSYGYT
TRBV27	ASSSWGVEQPQH
TRBV5-1	ASSSTAKNIQY
TRBV7-8	ASSLTPGGRGGETQY
TRBV5-1	ASSFAGTYNEQF
TRBV5-5	ASSLARSLAGYT
TRBV5-1	ATTLNTGELF
TRBV24-1	ATSDFDQSGYT
TRBV10-3	AIGQTYEQY
TRBV5-1	ASTSLQGETQY
TRBV29-1	SVEDAGTSSYNEQF
TRBV15	ATSHSPGATYEQY
TRBV11-2	ASSPPLPGPQETQY
TRBV7-9	ASSPPGGSSAEQY
TRBV29-1	SVQGRLAKNIQY
TRBV7-9	ASSLDGTAYNEQF
TRBV16	ASSQIGELF
TRBV11-1	ASSYDISSI
TRBV12-3/TRBV12-4	ASSLNVAKLF
TRBV29-1	SVEDGQGSTGELF
TRBV20-1	SARIAGGPYNEQF
TRBV4-2	ASSQRQGTVYEAF
TRBV10-3	AIKGTTLEETQY
TRBV2	ASSEAGGPSYEQY
TRBV24-1	ATSDPGGREQY
TRBV5-1	ASSDRTGRNEKLF
TRBV14	ASSRYRGTYEQY
TRBV20-1	SPRRGSGSTDTQY
TRBV12-3/TRBV12-4	ASSFEASGILQETQY
TRBV7-6	ASTPSGGRGYNEQF
TRBV19	ASSSLPGLAGRLWGIEQF
TRBV5-5	ASSDELRSYEQY
TRBV5-4	ASSPWANTEAF
TRBV19	ASSIQHDNYGYT
TRBV5-5	ASSHAGANVLT
TRBV9	ASSSGGGNTIY
TRBV24-1	ATSVPGTGLNEQF
TRBV5-1	ASSGMGASYEQY
TRBV9	ASSVGTGGFYGYT
TRBV3-1	ASSPWTGRNGYT
TRBV20-1	SVMTSGTYNEQF
TRBV30	AWDNRRGLISYEQY
TRBV20-1	SARPFGLAGSSYEQY
TRBV12-3/TRBV12-4	ASTDSSNTGELF
TRBV20-1	SARYFESYEQY
TRBV7-6	ASANAGMGQETQY
TRBV5-6	ASSLGTRNTGELF
TRBV5-1	ASSIQGGQGAEQY
TRBV7-6	AAPDYPGGELF
TRBV6-2/TRBV6-3	ASREVGGNTEAF
TRBV20-1	SAGQQRAGGEQY
TRBV6-6	ASSHRQGYGYT
TRBV30	AWSVMSLNPSGGSYNEQF